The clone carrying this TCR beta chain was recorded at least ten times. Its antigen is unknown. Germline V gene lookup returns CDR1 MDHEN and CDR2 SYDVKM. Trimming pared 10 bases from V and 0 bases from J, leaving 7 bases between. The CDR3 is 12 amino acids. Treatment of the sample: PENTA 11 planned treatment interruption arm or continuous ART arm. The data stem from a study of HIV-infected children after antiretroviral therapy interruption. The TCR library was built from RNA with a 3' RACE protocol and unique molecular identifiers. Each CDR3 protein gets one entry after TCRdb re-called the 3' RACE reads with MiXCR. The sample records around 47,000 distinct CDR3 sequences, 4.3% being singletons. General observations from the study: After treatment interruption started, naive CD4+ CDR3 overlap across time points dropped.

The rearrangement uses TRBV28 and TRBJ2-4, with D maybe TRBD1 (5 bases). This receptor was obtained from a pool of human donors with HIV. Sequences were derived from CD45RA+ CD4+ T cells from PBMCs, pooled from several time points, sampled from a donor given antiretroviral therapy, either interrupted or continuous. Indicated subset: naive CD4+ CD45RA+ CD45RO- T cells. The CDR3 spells CATREAKNIQYF. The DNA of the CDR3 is TGTGCCACCAGGGAAGCCAAAAACATTCAGTACTTC.